These 19 T cell receptor beta chains came from one sample sequenced in a study of identical twins. TCRdb recomputed calls from the 5' RACE reads with MiXCR, one row per CDR3 protein. The sample holds hundreds of thousands of distinct CDR3 sequences; less than 7% are singletons and the top ten take roughly 2%. Sequenced sample: naive T cells sorted from blood. These receptors came from a man between 18 and 29 years old in good health.

The chain combines TRBV29-1 with TRBJ1-2; D gene ambiguous. CDR1 is SQVTM and CDR2 is ANQGSEA in the germline V gene. This CDR3 region has 13 residues. The ends were cut back, 0 bases at V and 4 bases at J, with 9 bases in the middle. CDR3 loop: CSVEEGTTYGYTF. CDR3 DNA sequence: TGCAGCGTTGAAGAGGGCACTACCTATGGCTACACCTTC. The whole variable domain, filled in from reference TRBV29-1 and TRBJ1-2, reads SAVISQKPSRDICQRGTSLTIQCQVDSQVTMMFWYRQQPGQSLTLIATANQGSEATYESGFVIDKFPISRPNLTFSTLTVSNMSPEDSSIYLCSVEEGTTYGYTFGSGTRLTVV.

This clonotype was picked up a small number of times. The chain carries TRBV25-1 and TRBJ2-3; either TRBD1 or TRBD2 may fit D (5 bases each). This CDR3 region has 12 residues. Trimming pared 2 bases from V and 14 bases from J, leaving 14 bases between. Germline lookup yields CDR1 MGHDK and CDR2 SYGVNS. The CDR3 DNA is TGTGCCAGCAGTGAAAATGGGGGATTGGGGTATTTT. Protein: CASSENGGLGYF.

Many counts were recorded for this clonotype. The V call is TRBV3-1, the J call TRBJ1-1; 7 bases match TRBD1. The germline V gene has CDR1 LGHDT and CDR2 YNNKEL (reference sequence). V trimming: 3 bases; J trimming: 6 bases; junction bases outside the gene matches: 1. The CDR3 covers 12 residues. The CDR3 loop reads CASSHGTAEAFF. For the CDR3, the DNA is TGTGCCAGCAGCCACGGGACAGCTGAAGCTTTCTTT.

This clonotype was counted many times. The rearrangement joins TRBV3-1 to TRBJ2-2; a weak D match, TRBD2 (6 bases). CDR3 length equals 14 residues. Trimming left V 5 bases short and J 7 bases short, with 14 bases between. CDR1 is LGHDT and CDR2 is YNNKEL in the germline V gene (reference sequence). CDR3 nucleotides: TGTGCCAGCAGCTCGGGACTGCGGGACGGGGAGCTGTTTTTT. Its translation: CASSSGLRDGELFF.

This clonotype was detected many times. The V and J genes are TRBV28 and TRBJ1-5; no clear D gene. Trimming removed 1 base from V and 9 bases from J, with 7 bases in between. Germline assignment: CDR1 MDHEN and CDR2 SYDVKM. CDR3 size: 12 residues. CDR3: CASSLSTGPQHF. The CDR3 DNA sequence: TGTGCCAGCAGTTTATCCACGGGGCCCCAGCATTTT.

In this sample, this clonotype turned up many times. V usage is TRBV18 and J usage is TRBJ2-3; D is undetermined. The CDR3 totals 15 residues. The V gene's germline CDR1 is KGHSH and CDR2 LQKENI. V lost 1 base, J lost 2 bases, and 10 bases lay in between. The CDR3 here is CASSPRLAPTDTQYF. The CDR3 DNA is TGTGCCAGCTCACCACGACTTGCACCCACAGATACGCAGTATTTT.

This clonotype was seen more than once but under ten times. V is TRBV7-9 and J is TRBJ2-1, with D perhaps given as TRBD1 or TRBD2 (5 bases each). This CDR3 contains 15 residues. CDR1 SEHNR and CDR2 FQNEAQ come from the germline V gene (reference sequence). V was clipped by 4 bases and J by 7 bases, with 17 bases between them. The CDR3 coding sequence is TGTGCCAGCAGCTCTCCGGGACGTGAGTTGAATGAGCAGTTCTTC. Residues: CASSSPGRELNEQFF.

This clonotype was counted ten times or more. The V and J genes are TRBV12-3 or TRBV12-4 and TRBJ1-4; D ambiguous. The length of the CDR3 is 14 residues. V was shortened by 2 bases and J by 6 bases, with 10 bases between the two germline ends. The CDR3 sequence: CASSLPGGDEKLFF. The CDR3 bases are TGTGCCAGCAGTTTACCTGGAGGCGATGAAAAACTGTTTTTT.

There are many counts of this clonotype. The rearrangement uses TRBV5-6 and TRBJ2-1, with 12 bases identical to TRBD2. The germline gives CDR1 SGHDT, CDR2 YYEEEE. This CDR3 contains 15 residues. The trim removed 7 bases at V and 10 bases at J, leaving 12 bases unmatched. The CDR3 spells CASSLAGGPSGEQFF. In DNA form, the CDR3 reads TGTGCCAGCTCACTAGCGGGAGGCCCGAGTGGAGAGCAGTTCTTC.

This clonotype appeared many times. The chain uses TRBV20-1 and TRBJ2-5; TRBD1 aligns across 7 bases. CDR1 and CDR2 from the germline V gene are DFQATT and SNEGSKA (reference sequence). The CDR3 has 14 amino acids. V lost 5 bases to trimming and J lost 5 bases; unmatched junction nucleotides: 11. In DNA form, the CDR3 reads TGCAGTGCTGGGAAACAGGGGATTGGGGAGACCCAGTACTTC. It is translated as CSAGKQGIGETQYF.

This rearrangement joins TRBV20-1 to TRBJ2-1; TRBD2 matches at 9 bases. V gave up 0 bases and J gave up 2 bases; unmatched junction bases: 5. This CDR3 region has 16 residues. Germline V gene sequence: CDR1 DFQATT, CDR2 SNEGSKA (reference sequence). The CDR3 loop is CSARDVGGRAYNEQFF. CDR3 DNA: TGCAGTGCTAGAGATGTGGGCGGGAGGGCCTACAATGAGCAGTTCTTC.

This clonotype showed up many times. This chain connects TRBV29-1 to TRBJ2-2, with 10 bases lining up with TRBD2. From germline, CDR1 is SQVTM and CDR2 ANQGSEA. The CDR3 is made up of 13 amino acids. The V gene end was trimmed by 8 bases and the J gene end by 5 bases; junction bases not matched to a gene: 5. The CDR3: CSTSGKGTGELFF. The DNA for the CDR3 is TGCAGCACTAGCGGGAAGGGAACCGGGGAGCTGTTTTTT.

This clonotype was seen many times. V usage is TRBV5-1 and J usage is TRBJ2-7; D is undetermined. Trimming took off 1 base at V and 1 base at J, with 6 bases between the two ends. Germline V gene sequence: CDR1 SGHRS, CDR2 YFSETQ. This CDR3 is 13 amino acids long. CDR3 in amino acids: CASSLLRSYEQYF. The CDR3 bases are TGCGCCAGCAGCTTGCTAAGGTCCTACGAGCAGTACTTC.

This clonotype was seen at least ten times. V gene TRBV6-2 or TRBV6-3 combines with J gene TRBJ2-7; D may be TRBD2 (6 bases). From germline, CDR1 is MNHEY and CDR2 SVGEGT. The CDR3 is 15 amino acids. V lost 6 bases and J lost 2, with 17 bases in between. The CDR3, as DNA: TGTGCCAGCAGCCCCGCCGGGACTGCCGCCTACGAGCAGTACTTC. Protein sequence: CASSPAGTAAYEQYF.

The V gene is TRBV7-2, the J gene TRBJ2-7; D may correspond to TRBD1 or TRBD2 (6 bases each). CDR1 is SGHTA and CDR2 is FQGNSA in the germline V gene. The CDR3 contains 14 residues. V lost 2 bases to trimming and J lost 3 bases, with 11 bases between them. In nucleotides, the CDR3 is TGTGCCAGCAGCTTATTCAAGGGGGGCTACGAGCAGTACTTC. The encoded protein is CASSLFKGGYEQYF.

This clonotype was counted ten times or more. The V call is TRBV5-1, the J call TRBJ1-2; 8 bases are shared with TRBD1. With 0 bases clipped from V and 6 bases from J, the junction kept 7 bases outside the gene matches. CDR3 length: 15 amino acids. The V gene's germline CDR1 is SGHRS and CDR2 YFSETQ. The CDR3: CASSLEAGGADGYTF. As DNA, the CDR3 is TGCGCCAGCAGCTTGGAGGCAGGGGGCGCGGATGGCTACACCTTC. The entire variable domain, with the rest obtained from reference TRBV5-1 and TRBJ1-2, is as follows: KAGVTQTPRYLIKTRGQQVTLSCSPISGHRSVSWYQQTPGQGLQFLFEYFSETQRNKGNFPGRFSGRQFSNSRSEMNVSTLELGDSALYLCASSLEAGGADGYTFGSGTRLTVV.

This clonotype was found many times. The chain has TRBV7-3 and TRBJ2-3; D might be TRBD1 or TRBD2, each matching 5 bases. Trimming pared 5 bases from V and 6 bases from J, leaving 18 bases between. The CDR3 covers 15 residues. CDR1 SGHTA and CDR2 FQGTGA come from the germline V gene. CDR3: CASSHGTGPFDTQYF. In DNA form, the CDR3 reads TGTGCCAGCAGCCACGGGACCGGGCCTTTCGATACGCAGTATTTT. The whole variable domain, remainder taken from reference TRBV7-3 and TRBJ2-3, is GAGVSQTPSNKVTEKGKYVELRCDPISGHTALYWYRQSLGQGPEFLIYFQGTGAADDSGLPNDRFFAVRPEGSVSTLKIQRTERGDSAVYLCASSHGTGPFDTQYFGPGTRLTVL.

This clonotype was observed many times. This chain links TRBV7-8 with TRBJ2-1, with D unresolved. CDR1 is SGHVS, CDR2 FQNEAQ, per germline. The CDR3 consists of 12 residues. Trimming removed 3 bases at V and 5 bases at J, with 5 bases between. Here the CDR3 DNA reads TGTGCCAGCAGCTTTGGACACAATGAGCAGTTCTTC. This sequence encodes CASSFGHNEQFF.

There are a few counts of this clonotype. The V and J genes are TRBV6-2 or TRBV6-3 and TRBJ2-2; the match to TRBD2 covers 10 bases. The germline gives CDR1 MNHEY, CDR2 SVGEGT. The ends lost 6 bases at V and 7 bases at J; junction bases unmatched: 5. The CDR3 runs to 14 residues. CDR3 DNA sequence: TGTGCCAGCAGAGCGGGAGGGCTTGGCGGGGAGCTGTTTTTT. Encoded protein: CASRAGGLGGELFF.